A single sample gave rise to the 32 T cell receptor beta chains below, sequenced in a study of CD8 T cells in ankylosing spondylitis. TCRdb re-called the 5' RACE reads with MiXCR, one entry per CDR3 protein. The sample has around 250,000 distinct CDR3 sequences, about 10% seen once. The sample was blood, either unsorted or a sorted T cell fraction (not recorded which). The receptors originated from a male donor with ankylosing spondylitis or in good health (not recorded which).

The chain is built from TRBV29-1 and TRBJ2-1; TRBD2 aligns across 9 bases. With V trimmed by 0 bases and J by 9 bases, 9 bases remained unmatched. CDR3 length: 15 amino acids. Germline V gene lookup returns CDR1 SQVTM and CDR2 ANQGSEA. CDR3 DNA: TGCAGCGTTGAAGATCCCCAGCGGGGGGCGGCTGAGCAGTTCTTC. Translating it yields CSVEDPQRGAAEQFF.

This clonotype was seen a few times. V gene TRBV9 combines with J gene TRBJ2-2, with D possibly matching TRBD2 (6 bases). The V gene lost 3 bases and the J gene lost 6 bases, with 12 bases spanning the gap. The CDR3 consists of 14 residues. Germline CDR1 is SGDLS and CDR2 is YYNGEE. CDR3 bases: TGTGCCAGCAGCGAGGGTCCGGGGGCCGGGGAGCTGTTTTTT. Translation: CASSEGPGAGELFF.

This clonotype was found many times. This rearrangement joins TRBV4-1 to TRBJ1-1; possibly TRBD1 for D (6 bases). CDR1 and CDR2 (germline): MGHRA, YSYEKL. V lost 5 bases and J 1 base, leaving 20 bases between the germline ends. CDR3 length: 17 amino acids. The CDR3 nucleotides read TGCGCCAGCAGCACGCGTCCCCGGGGGCTAAGGAACACTGAAGCTTTCTTT. This codes for CASSTRPRGLRNTEAFF.

The chain recombines TRBV7-2 with TRBJ2-7; weak D call: TRBD2 (5 bases). Trimming left V 2 bases short and J 4 bases short, with 12 bases between. The CDR3 is 14 residues long. The germline CDR1 and CDR2 sequences are SGHTA and FQGNSA. CDR3 sequence reads: CASSLRRNGYEQYF. Here the CDR3 DNA reads TGTGCCAGCAGCTTAAGGAGGAATGGGTACGAGCAGTACTTC.

The table lists this clonotype with many counts. The chain couples TRBV5-1 to TRBJ2-7; 9 bases are a match to TRBD1. In germline, CDR1 is SGHRS, CDR2 YFSETQ. This CDR3 contains 18 residues. V gave up 1 base and J gave up 0 bases; unmatched junction bases: 11. This CDR3 reads CASSLYIGRDRVSYEQYF. The CDR3 region has the DNA TGCGCCAGCAGCTTGTACATCGGTCGGGACAGGGTCTCCTACGAGCAGTACTTC.

Many counts were recorded for this clonotype. The chain is built from TRBV10-3 and TRBJ2-4, with D uncertain. CDR3 size: 16 residues. V shed 7 bases and J shed 8 bases, with 24 bases lying between them. Germline-derived CDR1 and CDR2 are ENHRY and SYGVKD. The CDR3, as DNA: TGTGCCATCACCGACACGGGTCAAGTCAGTTCGTACATTCAGTACTTC. Translation gives CAITDTGQVSSYIQYF.

This clonotype has a count of ten or more. CDR3 sequence reads: CASTSGGPETQYF. In nucleotides, the CDR3 is TGTGCCAGCACATCGGGGGGCCCCGAGACCCAGTACTTC. This rearrangement joins TRBV7-7 to TRBJ2-5; D possibly corresponds to TRBD2 (7 bases). The length of the CDR3 is 13 residues. CDR1 and CDR2 (germline): SSHAT, FNYEAQ (reference sequence). Trimming left V 7 bases short and J 5 bases short, with 14 bases between. Full variable domain (outside the CDR3, taken from reference TRBV7-7 and TRBJ2-5): GAGVSQSPRYKVTKRGQDVTLRCDPISSHATLYWYQQALGQGPEFLTYFNYEAQPDKSGLPSDRFSAERPEGSISTLTIQRTEQRDSAMYRCASTSGGPETQYFGPGTRLLVL.

About this clonotype itself: A much larger clone lies a single base off, so this may be a read error. The chain carries TRBV6-4 and TRBJ2-2; D is possibly TRBD1 or TRBD2 (5 bases each). V gave up 4 bases and J gave up 2 bases, with 5 bases separating them. This CDR3 comprises 13 residues. The germline gives CDR1 MRHNA, CDR2 SNTAGT. The DNA for the CDR3 is TGTGCCAGCAGTGGGGACAACACCGGGGAGCTGTTTTTT. Translating it yields CASSGDNTGELFF.

This clonotype was counted ten times or more. CDR3 bases: TGTGCCAGCAGTACCCAGGGCTTTGGCACCGGGGAGCTGTTTTTT. It translates to CASSTQGFGTGELFF. The J gene is TRBJ2-2, the V gene TRBV5-6; D may be TRBD1 (5 bases). Trimming took off 5 bases at V and 4 bases at J, with 15 bases between the two ends. This CDR3 has 15 residues. From germline, CDR1 is SGHDT and CDR2 YYEEEE.

The J gene is TRBJ1-6, the V gene TRBV5-1; no clear D gene. The germline V and J ends were trimmed by 1 base and 14 bases, with 19 bases remaining between them. The length of the CDR3 is 15 residues. Germline V gene sequence: CDR1 SGHRS, CDR2 YFSETQ. CDR3: CASSLKAGGLSTLHF. The CDR3 region has the DNA TGCGCCAGCAGCTTGAAGGCCGGAGGTTTAAGCACCCTCCACTTT.

This clonotype was seen many times. V is TRBV21-1 and J is TRBJ2-1; the tabulated D call, TRBD1, remains unverified against the DNA. TRBV21-1 is an annotated pseudogene. The CDR3 length is 11 residues. CDR3 in amino acids: CASRTGGPRIF. The CDR3 DNA sequence: TGTGCCAGCAGGACTGGGGGCCCGAGGATCTTC.

This clonotype has ten or more counts. The V gene is TRBV28, the J gene TRBJ1-2; D not resolved. The CDR3 consists of 16 residues. Germline V gene sequence: CDR1 MDHEN, CDR2 SYDVKM. The V and J ends lost 4 bases and 4 bases respectively, with 19 bases between them. CDR3 bases: TGTGCCAGCAGTTCCGAGCGGGTGTTACTCGGCTATGGCTACACCTTC. It specifies CASSSERVLLGYGYTF.

This clonotype has just a few counts. The DNA of the CDR3 is TGTGCCAGCCAGAAAGGCAGGCCGTTCAATCAGCCCCAGCATTTT. Its protein is CASQKGRPFNQPQHF. The V call is TRBV28, the J call TRBJ1-5; D gene uncertain. V was cut by 8 bases and J by 3 bases, with 17 bases left in between. The germline V gene has CDR1 MDHEN and CDR2 SYDVKM. CDR3 length: 15 residues.

The chain employs TRBV5-6 and TRBJ2-3; 9 nucleotides line up with TRBD1. Germline CDR1 and CDR2: SGHDT and YYEEEE. V lost 7 bases to trimming and J lost 2 bases; unmatched junction nucleotides: 8. The CDR3 length is 15 residues. The CDR3 spells CASGRGTGFTDTQYF. DNA for the CDR3: TGTGCCAGCGGCCGCGGGACAGGGTTCACAGATACGCAGTATTTT.

This chain links TRBV27 with TRBJ2-3, with 12 bases matching TRBD2. Germline V gives CDR1 MNHEY, CDR2 SMNVEV (reference sequence). The V gene end was trimmed by 6 bases and the J gene end by 2 bases; junction bases not matched to a gene: 3. This CDR3 has 15 residues. CDR3 loop: CASRLAGGATDTQYF. The CDR3 DNA sequence: TGTGCCAGCAGGCTAGCGGGGGGGGCCACAGATACGCAGTATTTT.

This clonotype was observed at least ten times. V usage is TRBV12-3 or TRBV12-4 and J usage is TRBJ2-7; the match to TRBD2 covers 9 bases. V dropped 2 bases and J dropped 1; count of bases not matched to a gene: 3. The CDR3 runs 15 residues. The CDR3 DNA sequence: TGTGCCAGCAGTTTACTAGCGGGGCTGTCCTACGAGCAGTACTTC. Residues: CASSLLAGLSYEQYF.

This clonotype showed up many times. V and J are TRBV7-6 and TRBJ2-3; no reliable D call. This CDR3 has 15 amino acids. CDR1 is SGHVS and CDR2 is FNYEAQ in the germline V gene. The V gene lost 1 base and the J gene lost 3 bases, with 11 bases spanning the gap. In DNA, the CDR3 is TGTGCCAGCAGCTTAGACCCGACGGATACAGATACGCAGTATTTT. It specifies CASSLDPTDTDTQYF.

This clonotype has a count of ten or more. This sequence joins TRBV5-1 and TRBJ2-1, with a weak D call TRBD2 (6 bases). The CDR3 runs to 14 residues. The germline V gene has CDR1 SGHRS and CDR2 YFSETQ. Trimming took off 0 bases at V and 6 bases at J, with 10 bases between the two ends. Here the CDR3 reads CASSLEAGRNEQFF. Here the CDR3 DNA reads TGCGCCAGCAGCTTGGAAGCGGGCCGCAATGAGCAGTTCTTC.

This clonotype appeared many times. The J gene is TRBJ1-3, the V gene TRBV5-1; D is possibly TRBD1 (6 bases). Trimming removed 4 bases from V and 4 bases from J, with 15 bases in between. The CDR3 is 15 amino acids. Per the germline V gene, CDR1 is SGHRS and CDR2 is YFSETQ. Here the CDR3 reads CASSTTGKPGNTIYF. The DNA of the CDR3 is TGCGCCAGCAGCACCACAGGGAAACCAGGAAACACCATATATTTT.

This clonotype was picked up many times. The V and J genes are TRBV29-1 and TRBJ2-5; D remains unclear. Trimming stripped 0 bases from V and 4 bases from J, with 12 bases between. The CDR3 totals 14 residues. In germline, CDR1 is SQVTM, CDR2 ANQGSEA. CDR3 sequence reads: CSVEDLGLGETQYF. DNA for the CDR3: TGCAGCGTTGAAGATCTTGGTTTGGGAGAGACCCAGTACTTC.

The table lists this clonotype with many counts. This rearrangement joins TRBV9 to TRBJ1-2; 7 bases are a match to TRBD1. The CDR3 has 14 residues. V dropped 3 bases and J dropped 7; count of bases not matched to a gene: 9. Germline lookup yields CDR1 SGDLS and CDR2 YYNGEE. CDR3 coding DNA: TGTGCCAGCAGCGCACGACAGGGCTGGCGTGGCTACACCTTC. Translation gives CASSARQGWRGYTF. The full variable domain, with the rest looked up from reference TRBV9 and TRBJ1-2, is DSGVTQTPKHLITATGQRVTLRCSPRSGDLSVYWYQQSLDQGLQFLIQYYNGEERAKGNILERFSAQQFPDLHSELNLSSLELGDSALYFCASSARQGWRGYTFGSGTRLTVV.

There are many counts of this clonotype. The genes are TRBV29-1 and TRBJ2-3; D not certain. The germline gives CDR1 SQVTM, CDR2 ANQGSEA. This CDR3 contains 12 residues. V shed 6 bases and J shed 5 bases, with 12 bases lying between them. CDR3 sequence (DNA): TGCAGCGTAGAACAATCAGGAGATACGCAGTATTTT. It encodes CSVEQSGDTQYF.

J is TRBJ2-5 and V is TRBV18; D may match TRBD1 or TRBD2 (5 bases each). The CDR3 spans 14 residues. Per germline, CDR1 KGHSH and CDR2 LQKENI. V was shortened by 6 bases and J by 3 bases, with 14 bases between the two germline ends. Written as DNA, the CDR3 is TGTGCCAGCTCCCCGGGGCACGTTGAAGAGACCCAGTACTTC. Its translation: CASSPGHVEETQYF. Using reference TRBV18 and TRBJ2-5 for the parts outside the CDR3, the full variable domain is NAGVMQNPRHLVRRRGQEARLRCSPMKGHSHVYWYRQLPEEGLKFMVYLQKENIIDESGMPKERFSAEFPKEGPSILRIQQVVRGDSAAYFCASSPGHVEETQYFGPGTRLLVL.

Ten or more counts support this clonotype. The chain uses TRBV5-1 and TRBJ1-1; D might be TRBD1 (5 bases). Germline CDR1 SGHRS, CDR2 YFSETQ. The CDR3 loop spans 14 amino acids. Trimming took off 3 bases at V and 2 bases at J, with 11 bases between the two ends. The CDR3 bases are TGCGCCAGCAGCTCGACAGTCTCTAACACTGAAGCTTTCTTT. Its translation is CASSSTVSNTEAFF.

Many counts were recorded for this clonotype. The J gene is TRBJ2-5, the V gene TRBV5-1; no clear D gene. There are 14 residues in the CDR3. V lost 1 base and J 5 bases, leaving 12 bases between the germline ends. Looked up from germline, CDR1 is SGHRS and CDR2 is YFSETQ. In DNA form, the CDR3 reads TGCGCCAGCAGCTTGATCTTCTCGGTGGAGACCCAGTACTTC. It translates to CASSLIFSVETQYF. The full variable domain, completed using reference TRBV5-1 and TRBJ2-5, is KAGVTQTPRYLIKTRGQQVTLSCSPISGHRSVSWYQQTPGQGLQFLFEYFSETQRNKGNFPGRFSGRQFSNSRSEMNVSTLELGDSALYLCASSLIFSVETQYFGPGTRLLVL.

This clonotype has at least ten counts. The V call is TRBV29-1, the J call TRBJ2-3, with D perhaps TRBD2 (5 bases). The CDR3 has 14 amino acids. V shed 6 bases and J shed 2 bases, with 15 bases lying between them. In germline, CDR1 is SQVTM, CDR2 ANQGSEA. Here the CDR3 DNA reads TGCAGCGTCGCCGGACTGCCAAACACAGATACGCAGTATTTT. It translates to CSVAGLPNTDTQYF.

This clonotype has ten or more counts. This sequence joins TRBV9 and TRBJ2-5, with 9 bases fitting TRBD2. The germline CDR1 and CDR2 sequences are SGDLS and YYNGEE. After removal of 3 bases from V and 3 bases from J, the junction contained 6 bases not matched to a gene. This CDR3 has 15 amino acids. CDR3 region: CASSARGGVEETQYF. In DNA form, the CDR3 reads TGTGCCAGCAGCGCGCGGGGGGGAGTGGAAGAGACCCAGTACTTC.

This clonotype was recorded many times. The rearrangement links TRBV6-5 to TRBJ2-5; D gene uncertain. The CDR3 totals 15 residues. V lost 0 bases and J lost 4, with 12 bases in between. Germline V lookup: CDR1 MNHEY, CDR2 SVGAGI. The CDR3 reads CASSYSGKIGETQYF. The CDR3 nucleotides are TGTGCCAGCAGTTACTCGGGAAAAATAGGAGAGACCCAGTACTTC.

The chain uses TRBV7-2 and TRBJ2-5; D is unclear. V was pared by 5 bases and J by 4 bases, with 11 bases between. Germline V lookup: CDR1 SGHTA, CDR2 FQGNSA. The CDR3 runs to 13 residues. The CDR3 nucleotides read TGTGCCAGCAGCCCAGCCCTCAGAGAGACCCAGTACTTC. It specifies CASSPALRETQYF.

This clonotype was picked up many times. This chain links TRBV5-1 with TRBJ1-1; D call uncertain. Germline CDR1 SGHRS, CDR2 YFSETQ. This CDR3 has 14 amino acids. V was cut by 3 bases and J by 4 bases, with 13 bases left in between. DNA for the CDR3: TGCGCCAGCAGCTCCCGCGAGGAGTCCACTGAAGCTTTCTTT. Protein: CASSSREESTEAFF.

There are many counts of this clonotype. The J gene is TRBJ2-1, the V gene TRBV5-1; 11 bases match TRBD2. V gave up 3 bases and J gave up 7 bases; unmatched junction bases: 6. The germline CDR1 and CDR2 sequences are SGHRS and YFSETQ. CDR3 length: 15 residues. The CDR3 spells CASSSTGTSGNEQFF. Here the CDR3 DNA reads TGCGCCAGCAGCTCAACCGGGACTAGCGGAAATGAGCAGTTCTTC.

This clonotype occurred many times. The chain joins TRBV5-6 to TRBJ2-1, with D perhaps matching TRBD1 (6 bases). V was shortened by 4 bases and J by 6 bases, with 11 bases between the two germline ends. Germline CDR1 and CDR2: SGHDT and YYEEEE. The CDR3 has 13 residues. Here the CDR3 reads CASSTTGFNEQFF. The DNA for the CDR3 is TGTGCCAGCAGCACCACAGGGTTCAATGAGCAGTTCTTC. Drawing the rest from reference TRBV5-6 and TRBJ2-1, the complete variable domain is DAGVTQSPTHLIKTRGQQVTLRCSPKSGHDTVSWYQQALGQGPQFIFQYYEEEERQRGNFPDRFSGHQFPNYSSELNVNALLLGDSALYLCASSTTGFNEQFFGPGTRLTVL.